This T cell receptor beta chain was sequenced during a study of blood T cells in healthy people across ages (dated by TCRdb to the mid-2010s). Regarding the complete study: In model experiments, template switching captured about one uniquely barcoded TCR beta cDNA molecule for every two T cells. Two additional independent replicas of 1 million unique cDNA reads from the same blood draw were analyzed for two donors (one aged 18 to 30 and one aged 80 or older). Age-related changes in TCR beta repertoire diversity were measured in the study by deep sequencing normalized with unique cDNA molecular identifiers. To avoid experimental bias, donors of different ages were spread randomly across the sequencing lanes. The donors were split into four age groups: young (average about 15 years), middle-aged (about 40), aged (approximately 59) and long-lived (under 85). General study outcomes and caveats: Estimates of total diversity based on one million sequenced T cells were regarded as lower bounds and as underestimates. Conclusive comparison of naive and antigen-experienced compartments was prevented by the profiling of bulk unsorted PBMCs. As age increased, observed TCR beta diversity per million T cells dropped in a roughly linear way, and a significant reduction was already evident by age 40. Donor CMV infection status was unknown, potentially confounding age-related changes in expanded clonotypes. Compared with the aged group, the long-lived group had more naive CD4+ T cells, fewer expanded clones and increased TCR diversity, suggesting age selection. Observed TCR beta diversity correlated strongly with the percentage of naive T cells measured by flow cytometry.

In regard to this clonotype: Its target antigen remains unknown. Per-base quality was not reported, and no clone a single base away is much larger than it.

Based on the germline V gene, the CDR1 and CDR2 sequences are MGHDK and SYGVNS. Measured from the cysteine to the phenylalanine, the CDR3 is 15 residues long. Just CDR3 DNA is preserved here, 45 bases in frame from base 1. V is cut back by 5 bases and J by 6 bases, with 9 bases in the junction unmatched. Donors were 30 to 45 systemically healthy Caucasian individuals from Russia aged 6 to 90 years. Around 9.8 milliliters of peripheral blood were collected from each donor into EDTA-treated Vacutainer tubes. PBMCs were isolated by Ficoll-Paque density-gradient centrifugation, with at least 6 million obtained per sample. Total RNA was extracted from PBMCs with Trizol reagent, with at least 6 micrograms obtained per sample. Naive CD45RAhigh/CD27high T cell percentages were measured by flow cytometry on a PBMC aliquot from every donor. To prepare the library, 5' RACE was applied. For sequencing, an Illumina HiSeq 2500 was employed. The second PCR ran for roughly 6 to 11 cycles and used a J-beta primer mix along with a sample-barcoded 5' primer. Each TCR beta cDNA molecule received a unique molecular identifier from a template-switch 5' adaptor carrying 12 random nucleotides. Each sample yielded at least 2.5 million CDR3-containing paired-end reads. First-strand cDNA was synthesized from all RNA with the Mint cDNA synthesis kit, primed by a TRBC-specific oligonucleotide. All cDNA was treated with uracil-DNA glycosylase and then went through a first 18-cycle PCR with the universal primers M1SS and BC2_uni_R. The published analysis was carried out like this. Each sample was normalized by randomly selecting 1 million high-quality reads, each carrying a distinct molecular identifier. Instead of being binned into consensus sequences, reads with shared molecular identifiers were discarded. MiTCR, set to a Q25 quality threshold and the strictest error-elimination algorithm, was used for CDR3 identification, clonotype clustering and error correction. A nonparametric unseen species model with Euler transformation was used to estimate a lower bound on total TCR beta diversity. TCRdb's own reprocessing of the public reads used fastp at Q25 and MiXCR and kept productive beta chains. Each entry merges the rows of one CDR3 protein and shows their most common DNA and genes. These V and J calls rely on TCRdb rather than the paper's analysis. This sample is represented by around 1,500,000 distinct CDR3 sequences; about 30% of them were singletons. In total, the top ten clones hold more than 6% of the sample.

Recombination joined TRBV25-1 with TRBJ1-4, and 7 bases in between align with TRBD1. Sequencing was carried out using blood. This clonotype was sampled from a woman in her 30s in good health. The nucleotide sequence reads as follows: TGTGCCAGCAGTCCGACAGGGATCTTAGATGAAAAACTGTTTTTT. Its amino acids are CASSPTGILDEKLFF.